The sequence of this TCR beta chain was determined in a study of Graves' ophthalmopathy and Graves' hyperthyroidism (dated by TCRdb to between 2017 and 2018). About the study as a whole: Peripheral blood was collected at initial diagnosis, before any treatment. In total, around 140 blood samples were TCR-sequenced: some 40 ophthalmopathy, 80 or so hyperthyroidism and some 17 hyperthyroidism-to-ophthalmopathy patients. Once sampling was done, hyperthyroidism patients were given methimazole at a starting dose of 30 mg daily, while ophthalmopathy patients were given high-dose intravenous methylprednisolone. An independent validation cohort comprised about 20 hyperthyroidism patients and 17 patients who later progressed from hyperthyroidism to ophthalmopathy. To explore V-J signatures distinguishing ophthalmopathy from hyperthyroidism, a discovery set of around 100 patients (about 41 ophthalmopathy, 55 to 60 stable hyperthyroidism) was enrolled. In six hyperthyroidism patients, T-cell repertoires of thyroid tissue and blood were compared. For training and testing, the 100 or so patients in the discovery cohort were randomly divided in a 7:3 ratio. The study used signatures of the TCR beta repertoire to tell Graves' ophthalmopathy apart from Graves' hyperthyroidism and to predict which patients would progress to ophthalmopathy. Beyond this particular receptor, the publication reports: In validation, the model predicted ophthalmopathy progression with nearly 71% sensitivity and roughly 72% specificity; about a dozen predicted patients were CT-confirmed with GO in a median of approximately six months. No statistical method was used to predetermine the sample size, and group allocation was not hidden from the investigators. The 13-signature model separated ophthalmopathy from stable hyperthyroidism with roughly 90% sensitivity and roughly 84% specificity in cross-validation, and 80%/75% in the test set. Most expanded thyroid clonotypes with frequency above 0.001 were also detected in blood, suggesting blood repertoires may reflect the thyroid immune response.

This clonotype was detected many times. No antigen is known for it. No base-level quality is on record; no much larger clone is a single base apart. The CDR3 numbers 12 residues from cysteine through phenylalanine. Only the CDR3 DNA is retained, 36 bases long and in frame from the first base. Trimming takes 5 bases from V and 8 bases from J, and the germline ends sit 7 bases apart. CDR1 is given as SGHTA and CDR2 as FQGNSA, both from the germline V gene. A patient counted as having stable hyperthyroidism if there was no progression to ophthalmopathy within 18 months of follow-up. The hyperthyroidism patients were 18 to 65 years old and newly diagnosed, with a disease duration of less than 2 months. Patients with other autoimmune diseases, uncontrolled infections, pregnancy or lactation were excluded. Clinical symptoms, serum thyroxine, TRAb, thyroid ultrasound and orbital computed tomography formed the basis of the diagnosis. Ficoll-Paque density gradient centrifugation was used to isolate PBMCs from 10 ml of fresh peripheral blood. Trizol reagent was used to extract the total RNA, and its quality was then checked on an Agilent 2100 Bioanalyzer.

For repertoire sequencing, the TCR beta CDR3 regions were amplified from RNA transcripts. The first round was an RT-PCR using HTBI primers with the Qiagen OneStep RT-PCR kit, and this first round was followed by a second-round multiplex PCR, then size selection and purification. Sequencing of the libraries was carried out on an Illumina HiSeq2000 in paired-end mode with 100 bp reads. For the original study's pipeline: Reads were processed with SOAPnuke, discarding reads with adapters, uncalled bases, mean Phred below 15, or no exact constant-primer or identifier match. High-quality paired reads were merged with COPE v1.2.5. Clonotypes were defined as unique nucleotide sequences and were aligned to IMGT TRB V, D and J references using MiTCR v1.1. The analysis was limited to V-J combinations with a frequency above 0.0001, which together covered around 99% of the repertoires. For each V-J combination, a TCR clonal expansion and chaos score was defined as F50 clonal expansion divided by the chaos observed in the TCRdist matrix. Welch's t-statistics and random forest were used to reduce the features to approximately 13 V-J combinations, which were then used as input to a naive Bayes classifier. The similarity between thyroid and blood repertoires was quantified using the Morisita-Horn index. TCRdb passed the public sequencing reads through fastp at Q25 and MiXCR, retaining productive beta sequences. For every CDR3 protein sequence, its rows merge into one entry that carries the most common genes and DNA. TCRdb, not the authors, supplied the V and J calls. The sample table records about 620,000 distinct CDR3 sequences; about 20% of these occur just once. The ten largest clones capture approximately 6.5% of the sample.

The sequence joins TRBV7-2 to TRBJ1-6, with the D gene too uncertain to name. Specimen: peripheral blood. This receptor was identified in a woman in her late teens or twenties with stable Graves' hyperthyroidism. Some clones in this sample may be carry-over from other donors' samples. Donor details come from another sample of the same person, matched by shared clones. The DNA is as follows: TGTGCCAGCAGCAATAACGATTCACCCCTCCACTTT. Translated, it reads CASSNNDSPLHF.